The clone carrying this TCR beta chain was observed a handful of times. Other DNA sequences from this sample encode an identical CDR3 as well. This record belongs to a study of blood T cell repertoires in COVID-19. Study background: Both acute and convalescent COVID-19 samples were obtained from the United States, Italy and Spain. The analysed material was cDNA or gDNA that came from T cells, B-cell-depleted T cells, or PBMCs.

Trimming cost V 5 bases and J 5 bases; bases outside gene matches: 5. The V gene's germline CDR1 is LGHDT and CDR2 YNNKEL (reference sequence). The CDR3 spans 15 residues. Authors' analysis steps: For nucleated cells, counts were estimated from reference gene primer amplification. Some clones are missing from TCRdb's copy, which holds only in-frame ones; the method was immunoSEQ multiplex PCR. That table is the source of V, J and clone size, and D and trimming were worked out from the DNA. The sample lists more than 85,000 clones; 75% to 90% were seen once. The receptor comes from a human donor in a cohort sampled during active COVID-19. Sequencing input: peripheral blood. The genes are TRBV3-1 (or the pseudogene TRBV3-2) and TRBJ2-5; 13 bases are shared with TRBD2. The CDR3 region is CASSRTSGSRETQYF. The DNA for the CDR3 is TGTGCCAGCAGCAGGACTAGCGGGAGTCGGGAGACCCAGTACTTC.